The sequence of this T cell receptor beta chain was determined in a study of T cells in Graves' hyperthyroidism and ophthalmopathy. This clonotype has only a few counts. The antigen is undetermined. One end of the junction does not line up with germline, which may come from a read error. Study-level results: In blood, most of the thyroid clonotypes expanded above 0.001 were also present. Ophthalmopathy was predicted by the model a median of around 5.9 months ahead of onset.

TCR beta CDR3 sequences were amplified from RNA transcripts. The study used the HTBI primer set for a first-round RT-PCR of the TCR CDR3. TCRdb passed the multiplex PCR reads through MiXCR, listing each CDR3 protein once. There are a few hundred thousand distinct CDR3 sequences in the sample; approximately 44% occur only once, and about 8.3% lies in the top ten. This CDR3 contains 15 residues. CDR1 SQVTM and CDR2 ANQGSEA come from the germline V gene. An absence of ophthalmopathy progression within 18 months meant stable Graves' hyperthyroidism. V is TRBV29-1 and J is TRBJ2-3; 8 bases fit TRBD2. The receptor's source is a woman in her late teens or twenties with Graves' hyperthyroidism. The specimen was peripheral blood or thyroid tissue (not recorded which). This CDR3 is CTMRGVSGSRDTQYF. DNA for the CDR3: TGCACCATGCGGGGGGTCTCCGGGAGCAGAGATACGCAGTATTTT.